Listed below are T cell receptor beta chains from one sample, sequenced in a study of blood T cells in healthy people across ages. MiXCR, run by TCRdb on the 5' RACE reads, gives a single entry per CDR3 protein. This table has about 1.5 million distinct CDR3 sequences, roughly 43% appearing once. Sequencing was carried out using blood. These receptor sequences come from a woman between 18 and 30 years old in good health. Both conserved end residues are part of each CDR3. A D gene is named only where the DNA matches it firmly. Expanded clones get a size class; other rows say once, few or many, or leave the size out.

J gene: TRBJ1-4; D gene: .; clone size: .; V gene: TRBV16; CDR3 protein: CASSQSGGRGNEKLFF; CDR3 DNA: TGTGCCAGCAGCCAATCGGGAGGGCGCGGTAATGAAAAACTGTTTTTT
J gene: TRBJ2-1; D gene: .; clone size: few; V gene: TRBV4-2; CDR3 protein: CASSQEDRNNEQFF; CDR3 DNA: TGTGCCAGCAGCCAAGAAGACAGAAACAATGAGCAGTTCTTC
J gene: TRBJ2-1; D gene: .; clone size: .; V gene: TRBV7-3; CDR3 protein: CASSLTRQAPYNEQFF; CDR3 DNA: TGTGCCAGCAGCTTAACGCGGCAGGCCCCCTACAATGAGCAGTTCTTC
J gene: TRBJ2-3; D gene: TRBD1; clone size: many; V gene: TRBV5-1; CDR3 protein: CASSLGTGADTQYF; CDR3 DNA: TGCGCCAGCAGCTTGGGGACAGGGGCAGATACGCAGTATTTT
J gene: TRBJ2-3; D gene: .; clone size: once; V gene: TRBV10-3; CDR3 protein: CAISDPASTDTQYF; CDR3 DNA: TGTGCCATCAGTGACCCCGCTAGCACAGATACGCAGTATTTT
J gene: TRBJ1-2; D gene: .; clone size: few; V gene: TRBV24-1; CDR3 protein: CATSAMRGYGYTF; CDR3 DNA: TGTGCCACCAGTGCGATGCGTGGCTATGGCTACACCTTC
J gene: TRBJ2-3; D gene: .; clone size: .; V gene: TRBV20-1; CDR3 protein: CSAPQNEPWSDTQYF; CDR3 DNA: TGCAGTGCTCCGCAGAACGAGCCCTGGTCAGATACGCAGTATTTT
J gene: TRBJ2-7; D gene: .; clone size: .; V gene: TRBV10-3; CDR3 protein: CAIQADSSYNEQYF; CDR3 DNA: TGTGCCATCCAGGCAGATAGCTCCTACAATGAGCAGTACTTC
J gene: TRBJ2-3; D gene: TRBD2; clone size: few; V gene: TRBV20-1; CDR3 protein: CSAAGSWGLGSGDTQYF; CDR3 DNA: TGCAGTGCGGCGGGTTCTTGGGGACTAGGGAGTGGAGATACGCAGTATTTT
J gene: TRBJ2-1; D gene: TRBD2; clone size: .; V gene: TRBV4-1; CDR3 protein: CASSQPSGNSYNEQFF; CDR3 DNA: TGCGCCAGCAGCCAACCCAGCGGGAACTCCTACAATGAGCAGTTCTTC
J gene: TRBJ2-7; D gene: .; clone size: .; V gene: TRBV20-1; CDR3 protein: CSARDSIDSFYNEQYF; CDR3 DNA: TGCAGTGCTAGAGATTCGATCGATTCTTTTTACAATGAGCAGTACTTC
J gene: TRBJ2-1; D gene: TRBD1; clone size: few; V gene: TRBV14; CDR3 protein: CASSQVGQGKTYNEQFF; CDR3 DNA: TGTGCCAGCAGCCAAGTGGGACAGGGTAAAACCTACAATGAGCAGTTCTTC
J gene: TRBJ2-3; D gene: .; clone size: .; V gene: TRBV2; CDR3 protein: CASSEGATVHTDTQYF; CDR3 DNA: TGTGCCAGCAGTGAAGGGGCGACGGTTCACACAGATACGCAGTATTTT
J gene: TRBJ2-2; D gene: .; clone size: .; V gene: TRBV7-2; CDR3 protein: CASNQRAVTGELFF; CDR3 DNA: TGTGCCAGCAACCAGAGGGCGGTCACCGGGGAGCTGTTTTTT
J gene: TRBJ1-2; D gene: .; clone size: .; V gene: TRBV12-3/TRBV12-4; CDR3 protein: CASRPGVYERGYTF; CDR3 DNA: TGTGCCAGCAGGCCGGGAGTTTATGAAAGGGGCTACACCTTC
J gene: TRBJ2-1; D gene: TRBD2; clone size: .; V gene: TRBV3-1; CDR3 protein: CASSQLGTSPNNEQFF; CDR3 DNA: TGTGCCAGCAGCCAACTCGGGACTAGTCCCAACAATGAGCAGTTCTTC
J gene: TRBJ2-7; D gene: .; clone size: few; V gene: TRBV20-1; CDR3 protein: CSARTLINYEQYF; CDR3 DNA: TGCAGTGCTAGGACCCTGATAAACTACGAGCAGTACTTC
J gene: TRBJ2-1; D gene: .; clone size: .; V gene: TRBV20-1; CDR3 protein: CSATASGGGHPYNEQFF; CDR3 DNA: TGCAGTGCCACAGCAAGTGGCGGGGGCCATCCGTACAATGAGCAGTTCTTC
J gene: TRBJ2-5; D gene: TRBD1; clone size: .; V gene: TRBV20-1; CDR3 protein: CSARRQGRETQYF; CDR3 DNA: TGCAGTGCTAGGAGACAGGGCCGGGAGACCCAGTACTTC
J gene: TRBJ1-2; D gene: TRBD1; clone size: .; V gene: TRBV7-2; CDR3 protein: CASSLGTGRSGGYTF; CDR3 DNA: TGTGCCAGCAGCTTAGGGACAGGGCGAAGTGGCGGCTACACCTTC
J gene: TRBJ2-7; D gene: .; clone size: .; V gene: TRBV4-3; CDR3 protein: CASSHYEGQYNEQYF; CDR3 DNA: TGCGCAAGCAGCCATTACGAGGGACAATACAATGAGCAGTACTTC
J gene: TRBJ2-3; D gene: TRBD2; clone size: .; V gene: TRBV12-3/TRBV12-4; CDR3 protein: CASTIGGLVSDTQYF; CDR3 DNA: TGTGCCAGCACGATAGGGGGACTAGTGTCAGATACGCAGTATTTT
J gene: TRBJ2-7; D gene: TRBD2; clone size: .; V gene: TRBV2; CDR3 protein: CASSPLAGGGLYEQYF; CDR3 DNA: TGTGCCAGCAGTCCGCTGGCGGGGGGCGGACTCTACGAGCAGTACTTC
J gene: TRBJ2-4; D gene: TRBD1; clone size: .; V gene: TRBV12-3/TRBV12-4; CDR3 protein: CASKHRGQGSKNIQYF; CDR3 DNA: TGTGCCAGCAAACACAGGGGGCAAGGGTCCAAAAACATTCAGTACTTC
J gene: TRBJ2-3; D gene: TRBD2; clone size: few; V gene: TRBV3-1; CDR3 protein: CASSQALAGGPGTDTQYF; CDR3 DNA: TGTGCCAGCAGCCAAGCGCTAGCGGGGGGCCCCGGTACAGATACGCAGTATTTT
J gene: TRBJ2-7; D gene: TRBD2; clone size: few; V gene: TRBV6-1; CDR3 protein: CASSGSGTSAYEQYF; CDR3 DNA: TGTGCCAGCAGTGGATCCGGGACTAGCGCTTACGAGCAGTACTTC
J gene: TRBJ1-2; D gene: .; clone size: few; V gene: TRBV27; CDR3 protein: CASSFPGMRGYTF; CDR3 DNA: TGTGCCAGCAGTTTTCCAGGGATGCGGGGCTACACCTTC
J gene: TRBJ2-5; D gene: .; clone size: .; V gene: TRBV27; CDR3 protein: CASMRAGGTRETQYF; CDR3 DNA: TGTGCCAGCATGAGAGCAGGAGGAACTAGAGAGACCCAGTACTTC
J gene: TRBJ2-5; D gene: TRBD2; clone size: .; V gene: TRBV3-1; CDR3 protein: CASSLRRGGFKTQYF; CDR3 DNA: TGTGCCAGCAGCCTCCGGCGGGGGGGCTTTAAGACCCAGTACTTC
J gene: TRBJ1-5; D gene: .; clone size: few; V gene: TRBV7-9; CDR3 protein: CASSSRTEPNQPQHF; CDR3 DNA: TGTGCCAGCAGCTCCCGGACAGAGCCAAATCAGCCCCAGCATTTT
J gene: TRBJ2-5; D gene: .; clone size: few; V gene: TRBV6-1; CDR3 protein: CASSDPGEETQYF; CDR3 DNA: TGTGCCAGCAGTGATCCGGGCGAGGAGACCCAGTACTTC
J gene: TRBJ2-3; D gene: TRBD1; clone size: once; V gene: TRBV6-6; CDR3 protein: CVSSYWDREGDTQYF; CDR3 DNA: TGTGTCAGCAGTTATTGGGACAGGGAGGGAGATACGCAGTATTTT
J gene: TRBJ2-2; D gene: .; clone size: few; V gene: TRBV27; CDR3 protein: CASSLAGASGELFF; CDR3 DNA: TGTGCCAGCAGTTTAGCGGGGGCATCCGGGGAGCTGTTTTTT
J gene: TRBJ1-6; D gene: .; clone size: many; V gene: TRBV12-3/TRBV12-4; CDR3 protein: CASSLTGVVDSPLHF; CDR3 DNA: TGTGCCAGCAGTTTAACGGGCGTCGTCGATTCACCCCTCCACTTT
J gene: TRBJ2-1; D gene: .; clone size: few; V gene: TRBV28; CDR3 protein: CASSFDGPSYNEQFF; CDR3 DNA: TGTGCCAGCAGTTTTGACGGGCCCTCCTACAATGAGCAGTTCTTC
J gene: TRBJ2-7; D gene: .; clone size: few; V gene: TRBV24-1; CDR3 protein: CATSDLQNHVRDYEQYF; CDR3 DNA: TGTGCCACCAGTGATTTGCAAAATCACGTAAGGGATTACGAGCAGTACTTC
J gene: TRBJ1-1; D gene: .; clone size: few; V gene: TRBV4-1; CDR3 protein: CASSHNSIQGNTEAFF; CDR3 DNA: TGCGCCAGCAGCCATAACTCGATACAGGGAAACACTGAAGCTTTCTTT
J gene: TRBJ2-3; D gene: TRBD2; clone size: few; V gene: TRBV6-5; CDR3 protein: CASSYGAGRADTQYF; CDR3 DNA: TGTGCCAGCAGTTACGGTGCAGGGAGGGCAGATACGCAGTATTTT
J gene: TRBJ1-1; D gene: .; clone size: .; V gene: TRBV6-6; CDR3 protein: CASTTGTFHTEAFF; CDR3 DNA: TGTGCCAGCACCACCGGGACATTTCACACTGAAGCTTTCTTT
J gene: TRBJ2-1; D gene: TRBD2; clone size: few; V gene: TRBV9; CDR3 protein: CASSVEGLAQLSGEQFF; CDR3 DNA: TGTGCCAGCAGCGTAGAGGGACTAGCGCAGTTGTCTGGTGAGCAGTTCTTC
J gene: TRBJ2-7; D gene: TRBD2; clone size: many; V gene: TRBV25-1; CDR3 protein: CASSAIAGGPYEQYF; CDR3 DNA: TGTGCCAGCAGTGCGATAGCGGGGGGGCCCTACGAGCAGTACTTC
J gene: TRBJ2-1; D gene: .; clone size: .; V gene: TRBV27; CDR3 protein: CASSGGGAGSSYNEQFF; CDR3 DNA: TGTGCCAGCAGTGGGGGCGGGGCGGGGAGCTCCTACAATGAGCAGTTCTTC
J gene: TRBJ2-1; D gene: .; clone size: few; V gene: TRBV6-2/TRBV6-3; CDR3 protein: CASSVDVSEQFF; CDR3 DNA: TGTGCCAGCAGTGTAGACGTCTCTGAGCAGTTCTTC
J gene: TRBJ2-1; D gene: TRBD2; clone size: .; V gene: TRBV9; CDR3 protein: CASSDTSGRPYNEQFF; CDR3 DNA: TGTGCCAGCAGCGATACTAGCGGGAGGCCCTACAATGAGCAGTTCTTC
J gene: TRBJ1-6; D gene: TRBD1; clone size: .; V gene: TRBV10-3; CDR3 protein: CAISESQGANSPLHF; CDR3 DNA: TGTGCCATCAGTGAGTCGCAGGGGGCGAATTCACCCCTCCACTTT
J gene: TRBJ2-7; D gene: TRBD1; clone size: few; V gene: TRBV6-2/TRBV6-3; CDR3 protein: CASSPARQGIYEQYF; CDR3 DNA: TGTGCCAGCAGCCCCGCGAGACAGGGGATCTACGAGCAGTACTTC
J gene: TRBJ2-5; D gene: .; clone size: .; V gene: TRBV3-1; CDR3 protein: CASSQDLTSKETQYF; CDR3 DNA: TGTGCCAGCAGCCAAGATTTGACTAGTAAAGAGACCCAGTACTTC
J gene: TRBJ2-1; D gene: .; clone size: few; V gene: TRBV21-1; CDR3 protein: CASSNRSGVVDEQFF; CDR3 DNA: TGTGCCAGCAGCAATAGGAGCGGGGTGGTCGATGAGCAGTTCTTC